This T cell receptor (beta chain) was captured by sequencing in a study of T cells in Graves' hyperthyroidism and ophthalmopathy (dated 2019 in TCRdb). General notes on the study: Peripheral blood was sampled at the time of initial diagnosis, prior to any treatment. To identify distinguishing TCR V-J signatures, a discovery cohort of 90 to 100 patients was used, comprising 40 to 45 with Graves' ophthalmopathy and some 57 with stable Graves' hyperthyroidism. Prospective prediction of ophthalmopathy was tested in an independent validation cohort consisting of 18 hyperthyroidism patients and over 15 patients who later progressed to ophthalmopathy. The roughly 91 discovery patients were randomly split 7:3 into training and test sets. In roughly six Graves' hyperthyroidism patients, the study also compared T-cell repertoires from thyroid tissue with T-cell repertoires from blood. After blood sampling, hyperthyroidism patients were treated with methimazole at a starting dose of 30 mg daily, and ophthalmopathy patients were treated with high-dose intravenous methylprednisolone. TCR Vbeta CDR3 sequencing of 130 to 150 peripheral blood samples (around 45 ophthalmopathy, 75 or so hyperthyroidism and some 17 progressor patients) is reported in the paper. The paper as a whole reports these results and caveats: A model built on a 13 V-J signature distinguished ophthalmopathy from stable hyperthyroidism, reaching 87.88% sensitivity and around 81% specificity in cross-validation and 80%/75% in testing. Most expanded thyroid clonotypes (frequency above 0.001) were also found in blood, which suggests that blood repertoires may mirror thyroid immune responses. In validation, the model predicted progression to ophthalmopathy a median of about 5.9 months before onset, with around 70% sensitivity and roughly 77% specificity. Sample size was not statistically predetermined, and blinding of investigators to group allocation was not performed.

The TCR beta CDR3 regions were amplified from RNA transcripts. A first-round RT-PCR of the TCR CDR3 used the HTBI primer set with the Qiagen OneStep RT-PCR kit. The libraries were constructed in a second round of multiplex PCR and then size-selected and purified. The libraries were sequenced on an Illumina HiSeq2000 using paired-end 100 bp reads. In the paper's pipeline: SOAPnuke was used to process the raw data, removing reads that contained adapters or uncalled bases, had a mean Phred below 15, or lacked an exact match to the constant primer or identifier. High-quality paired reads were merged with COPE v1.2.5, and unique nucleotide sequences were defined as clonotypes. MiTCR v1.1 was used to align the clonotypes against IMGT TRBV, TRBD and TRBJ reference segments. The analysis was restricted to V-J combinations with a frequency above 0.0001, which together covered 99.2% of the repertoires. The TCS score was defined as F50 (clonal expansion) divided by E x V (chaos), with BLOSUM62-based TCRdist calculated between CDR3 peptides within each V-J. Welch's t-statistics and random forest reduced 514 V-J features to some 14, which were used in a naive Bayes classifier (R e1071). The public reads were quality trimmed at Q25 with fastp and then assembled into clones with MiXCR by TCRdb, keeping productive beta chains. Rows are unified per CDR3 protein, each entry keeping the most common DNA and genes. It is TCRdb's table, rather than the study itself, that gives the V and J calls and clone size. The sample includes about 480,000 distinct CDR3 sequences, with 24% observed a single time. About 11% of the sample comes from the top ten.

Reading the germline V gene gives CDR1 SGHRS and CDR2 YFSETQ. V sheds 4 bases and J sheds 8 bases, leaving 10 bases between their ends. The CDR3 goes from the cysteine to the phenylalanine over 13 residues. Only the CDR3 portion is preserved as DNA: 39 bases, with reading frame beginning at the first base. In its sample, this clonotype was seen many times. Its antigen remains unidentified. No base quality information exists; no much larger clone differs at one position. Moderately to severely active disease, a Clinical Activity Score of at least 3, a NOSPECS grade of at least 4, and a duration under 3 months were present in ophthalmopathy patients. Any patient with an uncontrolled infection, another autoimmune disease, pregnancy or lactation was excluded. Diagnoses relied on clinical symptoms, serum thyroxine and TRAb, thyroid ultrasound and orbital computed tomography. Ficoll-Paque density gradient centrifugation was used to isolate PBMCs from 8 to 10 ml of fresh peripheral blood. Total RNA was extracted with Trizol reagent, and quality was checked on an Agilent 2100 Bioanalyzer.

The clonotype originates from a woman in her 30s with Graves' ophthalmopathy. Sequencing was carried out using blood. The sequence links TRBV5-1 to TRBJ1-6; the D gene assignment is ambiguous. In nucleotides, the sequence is TGCGCCAGCAGCCCGGAGCAAGATTCACCCCTCCACTTT. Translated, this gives CASSPEQDSPLHF.